The T cell receptor (beta chain) under discussion was sequenced for a study of circulating and synovial CD4+ cells in juvenile arthritis. Findings of the study overall: The pathogenic-like versus bulk T cell difference escaped Vbeta family analysis.

Produced via immunoSEQ multiplex PCR; TCRdb's table is partial and in-frame only. The sample consists of fewer than 35,000 clones, roughly 96% of them appearing once. A note on this clone: The antigen is undetermined.

The receptor was isolated from a human donor with juvenile idiopathic arthritis. Input material: CD4+ T cells from blood.

The CDR3 DNA reads as TGTGCCAGCAGCTTAAACCAGGCCGGCACAGATACGCAGTATTTT. Its translation: CASSLNQAGTDTQYF. The rearrangement uses TRBV7-2 and TRBJ2-3; D gene unclear. This CDR3 spans 15 amino acids. Germline V lookup: CDR1 SGHTA, CDR2 FQGNSA. V was clipped by 2 bases and J by 1 base, with 10 bases between them.